This T cell receptor (beta chain) was identified during a study of blood T cells in healthy people across ages. A second PCR, run for roughly 7 to 12 cycles, used a sample-barcoded 5' primer plus a J-beta primer mix. TCRdb re-called the 5' RACE reads with MiXCR, one entry per CDR3 protein. The top ten clones hold around 22% of a sample with 600,000 to 1,000,000 distinct CDR3 sequences, 55% to 75% of them seen once. The germline CDR1 and CDR2 sequences are SGHRS and YFSETQ. The CDR3 length is 14 residues. This sequence joins TRBV5-1 and TRBJ2-1; a possible D gene is TRBD2 (6 bases). The end of the DNA is better explained by TRBJ2-7, so the J call may be wrong. The source is a young man in good health. Sequenced sample: blood. The CDR3 protein is CASRQMTSSWEQYF. The CDR3 region has the DNA TGCGCCAGCAGACAGATGACTAGTTCTTGGGAGCAGTACTTC.